This TCR beta chain was sequenced in a study of cytomegalovirus exposure and HLA in healthy donors (dated by TCRdb to the late 2010s). Looking at the study overall: In an earlier analysis of 450 to 750 of the donors, 276 Gb of sequence data and 90 million to 120 million unique TCR beta sequences from some 170 million T cells were reported. Alongside the repertoire data, information on donor age, sex, ethnicity and CMV serostatus was compiled. Approximately 310 gigabases of sequencing data and approximately 85 million unique TCR sequences were included in an early release covering 550 to 650 HLA-typed donors. The study used immunosequencing to profile the T cell repertoires of approximately 640 subjects and linked those repertoires to cytomegalovirus serostatus. Of the roughly 400 genotyped donors, around 81% fell in the genetic ancestry cluster associated with self-reported Caucasian donors. Besides the first cohort of about 730 subjects, a separate validation cohort made up of about 120 different subjects was used. The number of typed donors differed by locus: about 629-640 for A, B, C, DRB1 and DQB1; 522 for DQA1; approximately 610 for DPA1; and about 450 for DPB1. HLA typing covered class I and class II loci at four-digit resolution. In the later analysis, no new phenotypic data were used to find candidate immune exposures; instead, reliance was placed on TCR beta sequences and their occurrence across donors. A later analysis re-examined previously published TCR beta repertoires from 500 to 700 donors and added high-resolution HLA genotyping to investigate patterns of TCR occurrence. The study aimed to test whether signatures of past pathogen exposure could be identified by cataloging public T cell receptors. In a later genetic analysis, genome-wide SNP genotypes for about 65% of the roughly 670 donors were used, and that subset was treated as a discovery cohort. An earlier analysis of 587 of the donors applied high-throughput TCR beta sequencing to assess whether each TCR beta V gene segment acted as functional or pseudogenic. Every repertoire in the discovery cohort had been generated on one and the same sequencing platform. Roughly 5 DR-DQ haplotypes were treated as single units for association and clustering because of strong linkage in the cohort. Among 300 to 500 genotyped donors of the cohort, an average of roughly 230,000 unique TCR beta nucleotide sequences was sequenced per donor, of which roughly 17% were non-productive. To predict cytomegalovirus infection status, the study combined high-throughput TCR immunosequencing, statistical association of individual TCRs with disease status, and machine learning. The study at large found these results: It was suggested by the authors that the approach could potentially be generalized to other disease states and immunological phenotypes. In a later analysis, HLA-associated TCR beta chains showed more clonal expansion and lower generation probabilities than non-associated chains that were equally common. Seventeen rarely observed V segments, including chromosome 9 orphons, were excluded from the earlier analysis of almost 600 of the donors because counts were too low. Presence/absence analyses assumed roughly uniform sequencing depth across donors, an assumption that may not hold. Strong co-occurrence of HLA alleles, especially DR and DQ, made assigning TCR associations to individual alleles difficult. Broadly in line with IMGT annotations, most TCR beta V segments showed up in productive rearrangements about 87% or about 30% of the time in an earlier analysis of under 700 of the donors. For the cohort, immune exposure information was limited to CMV serostatus. The classifier was reported to diagnose cytomegalovirus status with high specificity and sensitivity in both the original cohort and the validation cohort. Some IMGT-functional V segments, including TRBV6-2 and TRBV6-3, could not be distinguished by the 87-base-pair reads and were therefore excluded. Linkage disequilibrium might explain the correlated functional status among segregating V segments, but an unknown experimental factor could not be excluded. A total of 150 or so TCR beta chains were listed by the study as associated with cytomegalovirus. Most TCR sequences were seen in very few donors, while some public TCRs were found in many individuals. According to a later genetic analysis, donors in an Asian-associated ancestry cluster had fewer N-insertions in productive TCRs than the roughly 670-donor mean. In vitro tests confirmed that a few of the cytomegalovirus-associated TCR beta chains recognize cytomegalovirus antigens. Several of the top co-occurrence clusters appeared to be linked to parvovirus B19, influenza, CMV and Epstein-Barr virus, according to a later analysis. Because some donors lacked HLA typing at each locus, the association tests relied only on the typed subset. Specific HLA alleles were associated with about 17,000 TCR beta sequences at a false discovery rate of 0.05 in a later analysis. Only TCR beta chains were sequenced in this cohort, and the absence of alpha or paired-chain data limited detectable features. In a later genetic analysis, a missense DCLRE1C variant was associated with V-gene and J-gene trimming of TCR beta chains, and the association was replicated in an independent cohort. The sequencing pipeline was judged likely to have produced a cluster of highly shared sequence variants as a technical artifact. Most CMV-associated TCR beta chains appeared to be HLA-restricted in a later analysis, and the HLA associations seemed to be driven largely by CMV exposure. A further reported finding was that TCR beta sequences accurately predicted the HLA-A and HLA-B alleles for most subjects in the first cohort. In a later analysis, TCR association rates were found to vary across HLA loci, with the most associated TCRs seen for DRB1 alleles and the fewest for HLA-C alleles.

Notes on this clone: The target of this receptor is not known. No base quality information exists; no much larger clone differs at one position.

The method behind the library was the immunoSEQ multiplex PCR assay. For the multiplex PCR, a mixture combining 60 forward primers for TCR Vbeta segments and 13 reverse primers for TCR Jbeta segments was used. A multiplex PCR assay on genomic DNA amplified the CDR3 region of rearranged TCR beta genes. On the Illumina HiSeq System, the amplified TCR beta libraries were sequenced as 87-base-pair reads. The paper's processing steps were these. A later analysis counted about 80 million unique TCR beta chains across the roughly 700 repertoires, and roughly 10 million of these chains were shared by at least two donors. Raw reads were error-corrected and collapsed into unique sequences with a nearest-neighbor algorithm that merged closely related sequences to remove PCR and sequencing errors. Alignment of CDR3 sequences to IMGT reference sequences was used to assign V, D and J gene segments. For a sequence to be retained, a match of at least six nucleotides was required to both a V gene segment and a J gene segment. A rearrangement counted as productive if the CDR3 had no stop codons and remained in frame with V and J, and every other rearrangement counted as non-productive. Following IMGT convention, CDR3 was defined as the stretch from the second conserved V-encoded cysteine up to the conserved J-encoded phenylalanine. In an earlier analysis of 550 to 650 of the donors, sequences lacking an unambiguous match to a single V gene segment were excluded. An earlier analysis of several hundred of the donors called V segments functional above 56.7% productive rearrangements and segregating when the between-donor standard deviation exceeded 5%. To diagnose cytomegalovirus status from the catalog of TCR beta chain sequences, a statistical classification framework was built. A later analysis assigned V and J genes by comparing TCR nucleotide sequences with IMGT/GENE-DB human TR gene sequences. The TCRdist pipeline was used in a later analysis to assign CDR3 sequences and most-parsimonious VDJ recombination scenarios. In a later analysis, every TCR beta chain was defined by the combination of its CDR3 amino acid sequence and its V-gene family, and reads without a unique V-gene family were dropped. To address suspected cross-contamination and a sequencing artifact, a later analysis removed around 600 highly shared, low-generation-probability nucleotide sequences. A later analysis calculated a clonal expansion index for each public chain from normalized within-repertoire ranks of inferred template counts. A later analysis computed generation probabilities with a VDJ recombination model fitted to out-of-frame rearrangements, and checked the results against IGoR. A later analysis scored TCR-TCR, TCR-HLA and TCR-CMV co-occurrence with hypergeometric tests, applying a repertoire-size bias correction to TCR pairs. False discovery rates were estimated in a later analysis by permuting HLA or CMV assignments 20 times. In a later analysis, co-occurring TCRs were grouped using DBSCAN, and TCRdist sequence similarity was added for clustering within HLA-allele-positive subsets. Co-occurrence clustering excluded repertoires with fewer than 30,000 or more than 120,000 public chains, plus five with anomalous nucleotide sharing. Here the immuneACCESS table is served through TCRdb, limited to in-frame sequences with V and J called. Missing clones are a known gap in these copies; in checked studies unresolved V genes cover under half, and the rest lacks a known reason. V and J calls and clone size follow that table, whereas D and trimming were derived from the DNA. The sample table lists 150,000 to 180,000 clones, nearly 80% of them with a count of one. Around 13% of the sample is held by the ten biggest clonotypes.

Including cysteine and phenylalanine, the CDR3 has 13 amino acids. Only CDR3 DNA is held: 39 bases, read in frame from base 1. The germline V gene supplies CDR1 ENHRY and CDR2 SYGVKD. Trimming takes 2 bases from V and 3 bases from J, and the germline ends sit 5 bases apart. The cohort consisted of some 730 healthy bone marrow donors. All cohort members were sampled while nominally healthy, although unrecorded immune exposures were likely present. The donor tested CMV seropositive and was one of the 289 seropositive cohort members. Every donor gave a peripheral blood sample, and the peripheral blood mononuclear cells from that sample were used for TCR beta sequencing. Genomic DNA was extracted from the blood cell samples with the Qiagen DNeasy Blood Extraction Kit.

The TCR originated in a man aged 25-45 years in good health and CMV-seropositive. The material sequenced was PBMCs. The rearrangement joined TRBV10-3 to TRBJ1-5; the D gene lacks a confident call. The bases are TGTGCCATCAGTGAGACAGACAATCAGCCCCAGCATTTT. It translates as CAISETDNQPQHF.